This paragraph reports one T cell receptor (beta chain). The data were produced by immunoSEQ multiplex PCR, yet TCRdb's version contains in-frame clones alone and is incomplete. The sample carries tens of thousands of clones, roughly 84% recorded once. J was trimmed by 0 bases and V by 4 bases; bases with no gene match: 5. From germline, CDR1 is MNHNY and CDR2 SVGAGI (reference sequence). This CDR3 has 16 residues. The sample comes from a study of radiotherapy plus CTLA-4 blockade in lung cancer. J is TRBJ2-1 and V is TRBV6-6, with 8 bases identical to TRBD2. This receptor was identified in a human donor with non-small cell lung cancer whose response to radiotherapy plus ipilimumab could not be evaluated. Specimen: peripheral blood, collected from a patient treated with radiotherapy plus ipilimumab. The CDR3 spells CASSSPGGSSYNEQFF. DNA of the CDR3: TGTGCCAGCAGTTCACCGGGGGGGAGCTCCTACAATGAGCAGTTCTTC.